This TCR beta chain is from a study of human T cells and chemical hapten exposure. Looking at the study overall: Chiefly female patients presented with alopecia areata, totalis or universalis.

Unique molecular identifiers were attached to individual cDNA molecules during library preparation. TCRdb recomputed calls from the RACE reads with MiXCR, one row per CDR3 protein. The repertoire consists of fewer than 350,000 distinct CDR3 sequences, with 7.7% occurring once and the leading ten covering about 1.1%. This CDR3 contains 14 residues. Between the trimmed V and J ends, which lost 0 bases and 0 bases, there was a span of 2 bases. CDR1 is SGHTA and CDR2 is FQGNSA in the germline V gene. The sample's time point: pre-sensitization, week 0. Regarding treatment: therapeutic diphenylcyclopropenone sensitization with weekly scalp DPC. This clonotype was observed many times.

Sample: whole blood, taken in connection with sensitization to the hapten diphenylcyclopropenone (DPC). J is TRBJ1-4 and V is TRBV7-2; D gene uncertain. The origin of this receptor is a man aged 18 to 29 with alopecia areata. Some clones in this sample may be carry-over from other donors' samples. This CDR3 reads CASSLAATNEKLFF. The CDR3 nucleotides are TGTGCCAGCAGCTTAGCGGCAACTAATGAAAAACTGTTTTTT.